This T cell receptor beta chain was identified during a study of blood T cell repertoires in COVID-19. This CDR3 has 14 residues. V was pared by 6 bases and J by 0 bases, with 11 bases between. Per germline, CDR1 SQVTM and CDR2 ANQGSEA. The table lists this clone with a count of one. Clones were sequenced by immunoSEQ multiplex PCR, and TCRdb holds only the in-frame ones, with some missing. Here the sample spans 65,000 to 90,000 clones, roughly four fifths being singletons. Sequencing was done on a sample of peripheral blood. The chain carries TRBV29-1 and TRBJ1-4; D possibly corresponds to TRBD1 (6 bases). This TCR was recovered from a woman aged 55-75 years with acute or convalescent COVID-19. CDR3 in DNA: TGCAGCGTCAAGGACAGCCCAACTAATGAAAAACTGTTTTTT. Protein sequence: CSVKDSPTNEKLFF.